Following are 25 T cell receptor beta chains from one sample sequenced in a study of long-term antiretroviral therapy in people with HIV. At the survey level, the v3.0 immunoSEQ assay was run. Repertoires were generated with immunoSEQ multiplex PCR, while TCRdb's copy carries only in-frame clones and drops some. Of approximately 13,000 clones listed, 88% are singletons. The specimen was unsorted PBMCs, collected 2.1 years after starting antiretroviral therapy. The receptors here all came from a woman aged 35 to 49 with HIV.

This clone was picked up one time. The chain carries TRBV10-1 and TRBJ2-1; D may be TRBD2 (6 bases). Germline CDR1 is WNHNN and CDR2 is SYGVQD (reference sequence). CDR3 length: 17 residues. V dropped 0 bases and J dropped 10 bases, with 22 bases sitting between them. The CDR3 region has the DNA TGCGCCAGCAGTGAGTCGAGGGTAGCGGATTTATTGGGGGAGCAGTTCTTC. Residues: CASSESRVADLLGEQFF.

This clone was seen just once. CDR3 bases: TGTGCCTGGAGTGTATCAAGGACAGGGGTGGGTTCACCCCTCCACTTT. Translated, it gives CAWSVSRTGVGSPLHF. The chain uses TRBV30 and TRBJ1-6, with 9 positions matching TRBD1. Germline CDR1 GTSNPN, CDR2 SVGIG (reference sequence). The V and J ends lost 0 bases and 9 bases, in that order; junction bases with no gene match: 9. The CDR3 has 16 residues.

Only one count was recorded for this clone. This CDR3 is CAWSVKGAWETQYF. The CDR3 nucleotides are TGTGCCTGGAGTGTAAAGGGGGCATGGGAGACCCAGTACTTC. The chain is built from TRBV30 and TRBJ2-5; 7 bases agree with TRBD1. V lost 0 bases, J lost 5 bases, and 6 bases stayed unmatched. This CDR3 contains 14 residues. CDR1 is GTSNPN, CDR2 SVGIG, per germline (reference sequence).

CDR3 amino acids: CASSSGNSYNEQFF. CDR3 bases: TGTGCCAGCAGCTCGGGAAACTCCTACAATGAGCAGTTCTTC. The chain recombines TRBV7-3 with TRBJ2-1; perhaps TRBD2 as D (5 bases). V lost 4 bases and J lost 0, with 7 bases in between. Germline V lookup: CDR1 SGHTA, CDR2 FQGTGA. This CDR3 has 14 residues.

The CDR3 DNA is TGTGCCAGCAGTTACGGACAGAACTACGAGCAGTACTTC. Translation gives CASSYGQNYEQYF. V gene TRBV6-6 combines with J gene TRBJ2-7; D is perhaps TRBD1 (6 bases). The germline gives CDR1 MNHNY, CDR2 SVGAGI (reference sequence). V was shortened by 2 bases and J by 3 bases, with 8 bases between the two germline ends. The CDR3 sequence is 13 residues long.

The rearrangement links TRBV2 to TRBJ1-4, with D possibly TRBD1 on 5 matching bases. Trimming removed 4 bases at V and 7 bases at J, with 10 bases between. CDR1 is SNHLY and CDR2 is FYNNEI in the germline V gene. CDR3 size: 13 residues. The DNA for the CDR3 is TGTGCCAGCAGTGTTGGGGGGTTTGAAAAACTGTTTTTT. Amino acid sequence: CASSVGGFEKLFF.

The chain joins TRBV15 to TRBJ1-6; D is uncertain. The length of the CDR3 is 17 residues. V was trimmed by 0 bases and J by 8 bases, leaving 17 bases between them. Germline V lookup: CDR1 LNHNV, CDR2 YYDKDF (reference sequence). The CDR3 spells CATSRDHFGSEHSPLHF. For the CDR3, the DNA is TGTGCCACCAGCAGAGATCACTTCGGGTCAGAGCATTCACCCCTCCACTTT.

The chain employs TRBV29-1 and TRBJ1-2; D is possibly TRBD1 (6 bases). The CDR3 is made up of 14 amino acids. The V end lost 0 bases, the J end lost 7 bases, and 15 bases lay between the germline ends. CDR1 and CDR2 from the germline V gene are SQVTM and ANQGSEA. The CDR3 loop reads CSVEEFGTMGGYTF. CDR3 in DNA: TGCAGCGTTGAAGAGTTCGGGACAATGGGTGGCTACACCTTC.

This CDR3 reads CAWNVGTGVEQYF. In DNA form, the CDR3 reads TGTGCCTGGAACGTAGGGACAGGGGTCGAGCAGTACTTC. The V call is TRBV30, the J call TRBJ2-7, with 10 bases identical to TRBD1. Germline V gene lookup returns CDR1 GTSNPN and CDR2 SVGIG (reference sequence). The ends lost 4 bases at V and 6 bases at J; junction bases unmatched: 6. The length of the CDR3 is 13 residues.

The chain has TRBV19 and TRBJ2-5, with 10 bases that match TRBD2. Germline V gives CDR1 LNHDA, CDR2 SQIVND (reference sequence). This CDR3 comprises 16 residues. V lost 10 bases to trimming and J lost 5 bases; unmatched junction nucleotides: 16. In DNA, the CDR3 is TGTGCCACCAGTGAGAATAGCGGGGGGCCGGAGGAGACCCAGTACTTC. Amino acid sequence: CATSENSGGPEETQYF.

The chain employs TRBV12-2 and TRBJ2-3; the table's D call TRBD2 went unverified against the DNA. TRBV12-2 is reported as a pseudogene. This CDR3 has 16 residues. This CDR3 is CASRFNIAGGRDTQYF. The CDR3 DNA reads TGTGCAAGTCGCTTCAATATAGCGGGGGGCCGGGATACGCAGTATTTT.

This clone was seen more than once but under ten times. The chain joins TRBV9 to TRBJ2-5; the D is unclear. Trimming shortened V by 0 bases and J by 7 bases, and 10 bases separated the two germline ends. The germline CDR1 and CDR2 sequences are SGDLS and YYNGEE. This CDR3 has 13 amino acids. In DNA, the CDR3 is TGTGCCAGCAGCGTAGGAGCCGGTGGGACCCAGTACTTC. It translates to CASSVGAGGTQYF.

This clone showed up just a few times. The genes are TRBV28 and TRBJ1-1, with D possibly being TRBD1 (5 bases). The length of the CDR3 is 12 residues. The germline V and J ends were trimmed by 6 bases and 8 bases, with 13 bases remaining between them. Germline loops: CDR1 MDHEN, CDR2 SYDVKM. The CDR3 here is CASSRSQGEAFF. Here the CDR3 DNA reads TGTGCCAGCAGCCGCAGCCAGGGCGAAGCTTTCTTT.

This clone was detected once. The genes are TRBV10-3 and TRBJ2-3, with 10 bases lining up with TRBD1. This CDR3 is built from 17 residues. V shed 4 bases and J 3 bases; nucleotides not matched to a gene: 10. Germline loops: CDR1 ENHRY, CDR2 SYGVKD. The CDR3 spells CAISAADRGLYTDTQYF. The CDR3 DNA sequence: TGTGCCATCAGTGCGGCAGACAGGGGGCTGTATACAGATACGCAGTATTTT.

The chain is built from TRBV4-1 and TRBJ1-1; tentative D call: TRBD1 (5 bases). Germline-derived CDR1 and CDR2 are MGHRA and YSYEKL. The CDR3 consists of 16 residues. The ends were cut back, 4 bases at V and 3 bases at J, with 18 bases in the middle. The DNA of the CDR3 is TGCGCCAGCAGCCTCTCTCCGGGGCGAGCAGACACTGAAGCTTTCTTT. Translation gives CASSLSPGRADTEAFF.

This sequence joins TRBV7-9 and TRBJ1-4; D uncertain. This CDR3 comprises 15 residues. V was shortened by 5 bases and J by 8 bases, with 18 bases between the two germline ends. Germline V gene data show CDR1 as SEHNR and CDR2 as FQNEAQ (reference sequence). The CDR3 here is CASSPDVILGEKLFF. CDR3 DNA: TGTGCCAGCAGCCCCGACGTTATCTTGGGGGAAAAACTGTTTTTT.

The chain recombines TRBV5-5 with TRBJ1-1; tentatively, D is TRBD1 (6 bases). V was shortened by 4 bases and J by 1 base, with 17 bases between the two germline ends. The CDR3 is made up of 16 amino acids. The V gene's germline CDR1 is SGHKS and CDR2 YYEKEE (reference sequence). Written as DNA, the CDR3 is TGTGCCAGCAGCCGGGGGGCCCCGGGGGAGAACACTGAAGCTTTCTTT. It encodes CASSRGAPGENTEAFF.

This rearrangement joins TRBV6-6 to TRBJ2-7; tentative D call: TRBD2 (5 bases). The germline V and J ends were trimmed by 2 bases and 2 bases, with 10 bases remaining between them. The length of the CDR3 is 14 residues. Germline CDR1 MNHNY, CDR2 SVGAGI (reference sequence). CDR3 in DNA: TGTGCCAGCAGTTACCTCCTCGGGACCTACGAGCAGTACTTC. It specifies CASSYLLGTYEQYF.

This clone was counted a few times. The chain joins TRBV7-9 to TRBJ2-7, with no clear D. Trimming removed 5 bases at V and 3 bases at J, with 23 bases between. CDR3 size: 17 residues. Germline CDR1 and CDR2: SEHNR and FQNEAQ (reference sequence). Written as DNA, the CDR3 is TGTGCCAGCAGCCTCGGGCACATGGCTTACGTCGACTACGAGCAGTACTTC. Translated, it gives CASSLGHMAYVDYEQYF.

This chain's CDR3 is CASSLGIRDYGYTF. The CDR3 DNA reads as TGTGCCAGCAGTTTGGGAATTCGTGACTATGGCTACACCTTC. This chain links TRBV28 with TRBJ1-2; no firm D call. Germline lookup yields CDR1 MDHEN and CDR2 SYDVKM. This CDR3 is 14 amino acids long. The V gene lost 3 bases and the J gene lost 3 bases, with 11 bases spanning the gap.

This clone was counted once. The chain links TRBV18 to TRBJ2-1, with 8 bases lining up with TRBD1. This CDR3 region has 15 residues. Germline V CDR1 and CDR2: KGHSH, LQKENI. The V and J ends lost 6 bases and 12 bases, in that order; junction bases with no gene match: 16. In nucleotides, the CDR3 is TGTGCCAGCTCCCCTGAGGGACAGGCCACTACGGGGCAGTTCTTC. Its translation is CASSPEGQATTGQFF.

V gene TRBV4-3 combines with J gene TRBJ1-2; weak D call: TRBD1 (5 bases). The V and J ends lost 4 bases and 8 bases respectively, with 20 bases between them. CDR1 is LGHNA, CDR2 YSLEER, per germline. The CDR3 has 15 residues. The CDR3 region is CASSRTDSEIGGYTF. The DNA of the CDR3 is TGCGCCAGCAGCCGAACCGACAGTGAGATAGGGGGCTACACCTTC.

The chain couples TRBV7-9 to TRBJ2-7; D is unclear. V lost 5 bases and J 9 bases, leaving 14 bases between the germline ends. The CDR3 loop spans 12 amino acids. CDR1 SEHNR and CDR2 FQNEAQ come from the germline V gene (reference sequence). The CDR3 region has the DNA TGTGCCAGCAGCATCCGTCCCATGCTGCAGTACTTC. Amino acid sequence: CASSIRPMLQYF. The full variable domain, completed using reference TRBV7-9 and TRBJ2-7, is DTGVSQNPRHKITKRGQNVTFRCDPISEHNRLYWYRQTLGQGPEFLTYFQNEAQLEKSRLLSDRFSAERPKGSFSTLEIQRTEQGDSAMYLCASSIRPMLQYFGPGTRLTVT.

The chain has TRBV6-5 and TRBJ1-2; weak D call: TRBD1 (5 bases). The CDR3 covers 13 residues. Germline CDR1 reads MNHEY; CDR2 reads SVGAGI. Between the trimmed V and J ends, which lost 4 bases and 8 bases, there was a span of 14 bases. The CDR3 here is CASSSDPTGGYTF. The CDR3 DNA is TGTGCCAGCAGTTCTGACCCTACAGGCGGCTACACCTTC.

This clone came up once. The chain couples TRBV6-6 to TRBJ1-6, with D hard to call. The V end was cut by 0 bases, the J end by 7 bases, with 7 bases between. CDR1 and CDR2 (germline): MNHNY, SVGAGI (reference sequence). This CDR3 has 14 amino acids. The DNA of the CDR3 is TGTGCCAGCAGTTACTCCAAAGTCAATTCACCCCTCCACTTT. This translates into CASSYSKVNSPLHF.